These 14 T cell receptor beta chains share one sample of origin, sequenced in a study of blood T cell repertoires in COVID-19. Only in-frame clones appear in the TCRdb table, and some are missing; sequencing was by immunoSEQ multiplex PCR. The sample has about 35,000 clones; about 89% are singletons. The sequenced sample consisted of peripheral blood. Source of these receptors: an elderly man with active COVID-19.

The chain joins TRBV5-4 to TRBJ2-1, with D hard to call. The CDR3 is 12 amino acids. Germline V gives CDR1 SGHNT, CDR2 YYREEE (reference sequence). Trimming took 2 bases from V and 8 from J, leaving 8 bases between them. CDR3 nucleotide sequence: TGTGCCAGCAGCTTTGGCGGCGATGAGCAGTTCTTC. Amino acid sequence: CASSFGGDEQFF.

The chain has TRBV5-1 and TRBJ2-3; TRBD1 might be the D (6 bases). CDR1 SGHRS and CDR2 YFSETQ come from the germline V gene. The V and J ends lost 4 bases and 4 bases respectively, with 22 bases between them. The CDR3 covers 17 residues. CDR3 sequence reads: CASSPYVRQANSDTQYF. Written as DNA, the CDR3 is TGCGCCAGCAGCCCGTACGTAAGACAGGCCAACTCAGATACGCAGTATTTT.

The chain's CDR3 is CASSSPRSAGAYEQYF. The CDR3 nucleotides read TGTGCCAGCAGTTCCCCCCGTTCAGCGGGAGCCTACGAGCAGTACTTC. The V gene is TRBV27, the J gene TRBJ2-7, with 8 bases identical to TRBD2. The CDR3 has 16 amino acids. The germline V gene has CDR1 MNHEY and CDR2 SMNVEV (reference sequence). Trimming at V came to 4 bases and at J to 2 bases, leaving 10 bases not matched to a gene.

This chain joins TRBV6-5 and TRBJ2-5; a weak D match, TRBD2 (6 bases). Per germline, CDR1 MNHEY and CDR2 SVGAGI. CDR3 size: 12 residues. Trimming stripped 6 bases from V and 3 bases from J, with 8 bases between. CDR3 in DNA: TGTGCCAGCAGGCGGGGCAAAGAGACCCAGTACTTC. Its protein product is CASRRGKETQYF.

This CDR3 is CASSTHRGGSYEQYF. As DNA, the CDR3 is TGTGCCAGCAGTACGCACAGGGGTGGGAGCTACGAGCAGTACTTC. V usage is TRBV6-2 or TRBV6-3 and J usage is TRBJ2-7; 7 bases are shared with TRBD1. J was trimmed by 3 bases and V by 5 bases; bases with no gene match: 10. Germline V gene lookup returns CDR1 MNHEY and CDR2 SVGEGT. CDR3 size: 15 residues.

The chain couples TRBV5-6 to TRBJ1-5; D remains unclear. The V gene's germline CDR1 is SGHDT and CDR2 YYEEEE. This CDR3 comprises 12 residues. V shed 2 bases and J shed 5 bases, with 5 bases lying between them. The CDR3 nucleotides are TGTGCCAGCAGCTTATATGATCAGCCCCAGCATTTT. Amino acids: CASSLYDQPQHF.

The chain joins TRBV7-2 to TRBJ2-7; 12 bases match TRBD2. Germline V CDR1 and CDR2: SGHTA, FQGNSA. After removal of 5 bases from V and 7 bases from J, the junction contained 9 bases not matched to a gene. This CDR3 has 15 residues. The CDR3 DNA reads TGTGCCAGCAGCATCGGGACTAGCGGGCTGGTGGAGCAGTACTTC. Its protein product is CASSIGTSGLVEQYF.

V is TRBV28 and J is TRBJ2-2; TRBD2 matches 10 bases. V gave up 11 bases and J gave up 8 bases; unmatched junction bases: 8. Germline V lookup: CDR1 MDHEN, CDR2 SYDVKM. This CDR3 has 13 amino acids. The CDR3 DNA reads TGTGCCGCCCCTAGCGGGAGTTCGGGGGAGCTGTTTTTT. This codes for CAAPSGSSGELFF.

V gene TRBV7-2 combines with J gene TRBJ1-2; 8 bases agree with TRBD1. The CDR3 has 14 residues. Germline CDR1 and CDR2: SGHTA and FQGNSA. V shed 5 bases and J 8 bases; nucleotides not matched to a gene: 10. CDR3 in amino acids: CASSPGGSGVGYTF. CDR3 bases: TGTGCCAGCAGCCCAGGGGGCTCGGGTGTAGGCTACACCTTC.

This chain uses TRBV6-2 or TRBV6-3 with TRBJ2-7; TRBD1 matches at 9 bases. The germline V gene encodes CDR1 MNHEY and CDR2 SVGEGT. The CDR3 contains 12 residues. The V and J ends lost 5 bases and 6 bases, in that order; junction bases with no gene match: 2. This chain's CDR3 is CASSQTGGEQYF. CDR3 DNA: TGTGCCAGCAGTCAGACAGGGGGCGAGCAGTACTTC.

The chain is built from TRBV5-1 and TRBJ2-5, with 13 bases lining up with TRBD2. This CDR3 is built from 18 residues. Germline V gene data show CDR1 as SGHRS and CDR2 as YFSETQ. The junction had 11 bases not matched to a gene; V was cut back by 4 bases and J by 2 bases. CDR3 in amino acids: CASSTGLAGVWGQETQYF. CDR3 nucleotides: TGCGCCAGCAGCACAGGACTAGCGGGAGTATGGGGGCAAGAGACCCAGTACTTC.

The rearrangement links TRBV4-3 to TRBJ2-2, with D tentatively TRBD2 (6 bases). Trimming shortened V by 1 base and J by 4 bases, and 10 bases separated the two germline ends. The CDR3 contains 15 residues. Germline V lookup: CDR1 LGHNA, CDR2 YSLEER. The CDR3 sequence is CASSQGTTLTGELFF. In nucleotides, the CDR3 is TGCGCCAGCAGCCAAGGGACTACTCTCACCGGGGAGCTGTTTTTT.

The table lists this clone with a few counts. The chain joins TRBV6-5 to TRBJ2-2; D may be TRBD2 (6 bases). This CDR3 has 15 amino acids. Germline V CDR1 and CDR2: MNHEY, SVGAGI. The V end lost 0 bases, the J end lost 4 bases, and 9 bases lay between the germline ends. The CDR3 DNA reads TGTGCCAGCAGTTACTCAGGAGGGGCCACCGGGGAGCTGTTTTTT. Amino acid sequence: CASSYSGGATGELFF.

The chain employs TRBV2 and TRBJ2-3; D might be TRBD1 (6 bases). The CDR3 consists of 14 residues. The V end lost 8 bases, the J end lost 0 bases, and 12 bases lay between the germline ends. Germline V CDR1 and CDR2: SNHLY, FYNNEI. The CDR3 DNA follows: TGTGCCAGCGGGGGCTGGGGTAGCACAGATACGCAGTATTTT. Translation: CASGGWGSTDTQYF.